The clone carrying this T cell receptor (beta chain) was seen only a few times. Its antigen is still unknown. Between the trimmed V and J ends, which lost 4 bases and 4 bases, there was a span of 8 bases. Germline CDR1 and CDR2: SGHTS and YDEGEE. The CDR3 has 13 residues. This record belongs to a study of T cells in Graves' hyperthyroidism and ophthalmopathy. TCR beta CDR3 regions were amplified from RNA. A first-round RT-PCR of the TCR CDR3 used the HTBI primer set. TCRdb re-analysed the multiplex PCR reads in MiXCR, keeping a single row per CDR3 protein. The sample has a few hundred thousand distinct CDR3 sequences, around 16% seen once. Findings and limits, study-wide: In the analysis, a 13 V-J model separated ophthalmopathy from stable hyperthyroidism.

The rearrangement joins TRBV5-8 to TRBJ1-4; no clear D. The sequenced sample consisted of blood. The receptor's source is a woman aged 18-35 years with Graves' hyperthyroidism. CDR3 coding DNA: TGTGCCAGCAGCCCCCAGAGTAATGAAAAACTGTTTTTT. Translation: CASSPQSNEKLFF. Full variable domain (outside the CDR3, taken from reference TRBV5-8 and TRBJ1-4): EAGVTQSPTHLIKTRGQQATLRCSPISGHTSVYWYQQALGLGLQFLLWYDEGEERNRGNFPPRFSGRQFPNYSSELNVNALELEDSALYLCASSPQSNEKLFFGSGTQLSVL.